Sequencing of this T cell receptor (beta chain) was carried out in a study of radiation and T cells in renal cell carcinoma. Data came from immunoSEQ multiplex PCR; TCRdb stores just in-frame clones and leaves some out. Altogether 95,000 or so clones are present, 70% to 90% being singletons, with the ten largest covering under 9.5%. This sample's time point: baseline pretreatment blood. Sample treatment: 15 Gy SBRT to primary tumor, nephrectomy 4 weeks later. The sample consisted of blood, taken from a patient whose treatment included radiotherapy and nephrectomy. This clonotype was sampled from a man between 50 and 59 years old with renal cell carcinoma.

DNA for the CDR3: TGTGCCAGCAGCTTAGGGGGCAGCCAAGAGACCCAGTACTTC. This translates into CASSLGGSQETQYF. V is TRBV11-2 and J is TRBJ2-5; maybe TRBD1 (5 bases). The CDR3 extends over 14 amino acids. V was shortened by 1 base and J by 1 base, with 7 bases between the two germline ends. CDR1 and CDR2 from the germline V gene are SGHAT and FQNNGV.